This TCR beta chain was captured in a study of OX40 agonist ivuxolimab in advanced cancers. The CDR3 loop spans 15 amino acids. The V gene's germline CDR1 is SGHKS and CDR2 YYEKEE (reference sequence). Trimming pared 0 bases from V and 0 bases from J, leaving 10 bases between. Method: immunoSEQ multiplex PCR; TCRdb's copy keeps in-frame clones and lacks some. The sample records some 58,000 clones, about nine tenths being singletons. The specimen was CD4+ or CD8+ T cells sorted from blood, collected in a trial of the OX40 agonist ivuxolimab. The clonotype was recovered from an adult with an advanced solid tumor such as melanoma, head and neck, liver or kidney cancer. V and J are TRBV5-5 and TRBJ2-7, with D unclear. The CDR3 DNA follows: TGTGCCAGCAGCTTGGCTCCACAGCCCTCCTACGAGCAGTACTTC. It codes for CASSLAPQPSYEQYF.